This TCR beta chain appears in the sequencing data of a study of T cell responses to AZD1222 COVID-19 vaccine. This clone was detected a few times. The trim removed 3 bases at V and 2 bases at J, leaving 5 bases unmatched. This CDR3 has 15 residues. Germline values: CDR1 KGHSH, CDR2 LQKENI. The table came from immunoSEQ multiplex PCR; TCRdb's copy has only in-frame clones and leaves some out. The sample yields around 160,000 clones, about 93% seen once. Source: peripheral blood, taken on day 0 of AZD1222 vaccination. This TCR came from an adult in good health. This rearrangement joins TRBV18 to TRBJ1-2; TRBD1 matches at 8 bases. CDR3 sequence: CASSPGTGLNYGYTF. As DNA, the CDR3 is TGTGCCAGCTCACCGGGGACAGGACTAAACTATGGCTACACCTTC.